This TCR beta chain was observed in a study of glioma-infiltrating T cells. Findings of the study overall: CDR3 overlap between tissue and blood was very small. Tissue-blood divergence was below expectation in non-neoplastic patients, above in gliomas.

TCR alpha and beta CDR3 regions were amplified from RNA using iRepertoire nested multiplex PCR. In TCRdb, the multiplex PCR reads were re-called with MiXCR into one record per CDR3 protein. Among 150,000 to 200,000 distinct CDR3 sequences listed, 30% to 40% were seen once. The CDR3 contains 15 residues. V shed 7 bases, J shed 6 bases, and the junction held 9 bases outside the gene matches. Per germline, CDR1 MGHDK and CDR2 SYGVNS. This clonotype was recorded at least ten times. No antigen is known for it. The sample consisted of glioma tissue, nonneoplastic brain tissue, or PBMCs (not recorded which). This clonotype was sampled from a human donor with low-grade glioma or glioblastoma, undergoing nonglioma brain surgery, or in good health (not recorded which). The chain uses TRBV25-1 and TRBJ2-1, with 10 bases lining up with TRBD2. The CDR3 DNA is TGTGCCAGCAAATGGGAGCGGGAGGGTACCAATGAGCAGTTCTTC. This codes for CASKWEREGTNEQFF.